One and the same sample provided the 14 T cell receptor beta chains below, sequenced in a study of blood T cells in healthy people across ages. A second PCR of 7 to 11 cycles used a sample-barcoded 5' primer and a J-beta primer mix. TCRdb fed the 5' RACE reads into MiXCR, producing one record per CDR3 protein. The table lists some 750,000 distinct CDR3 sequences, 22% of them singletons, with around 21% in the top ten. Sequencing input: blood. The receptors shown here come from a man aged 70-80 years in good health.

The chain carries TRBV12-3 or TRBV12-4 and TRBJ1-4; D is ambiguous. Deletions cut 2 bases from V and 5 bases from J, with 12 bases between. The length of the CDR3 is 15 residues. The CDR3 loop reads CASSLYGSSNEKLFF. The CDR3 DNA sequence: TGTGCCAGCAGTTTATATGGATCCTCCAATGAAAAACTGTTTTTT.

This rearrangement joins TRBV24-1 to TRBJ2-5; D may be TRBD2 (5 bases). CDR1 and CDR2 (germline): KGHDR, SFDVKD. Trimming took off 6 bases at V and 5 bases at J, with 12 bases between the two ends. The CDR3 contains 13 residues. In nucleotides, the CDR3 is TGTGCCACCAGTTCGGGAAATGCGGAGACCCAGTACTTC. Amino acids: CATSSGNAETQYF.

The table lists this clonotype with a few counts. V usage is TRBV7-2 and J usage is TRBJ2-3; 12 bases map to TRBD1. Trimming took 5 bases from V and 1 from J; bases not matched to a gene: 7. Germline CDR1 SGHTA, CDR2 FQGNSA. This CDR3 comprises 17 residues. CDR3: CASSPLRDRGRTDTQYF. CDR3 nucleotide sequence: TGTGCCAGCAGCCCCCTCCGGGACAGGGGGCGCACAGATACGCAGTATTTT.

This clonotype has a handful of counts. The chain is built from TRBV7-8 and TRBJ2-1, with a possible D match to TRBD2 (6 bases). CDR3 length: 17 residues. The germline CDR1 and CDR2 sequences are SGHVS and FQNEAQ. Trimming cost V 0 bases and J 4 bases, with 16 bases left between them. The CDR3 coding sequence is TGTGCCAGCAGCTTAGCCCAGGCAGGGACTTATTACAATGAGCAGTTCTTC. Encoded protein: CASSLAQAGTYYNEQFF.

V gene TRBV12-3 or TRBV12-4 combines with J gene TRBJ2-5; D unresolved. The J call could be wrong; TRBJ2-7 is a better fit for the DNA end. This CDR3 has 14 amino acids. CDR3 region: CASSPGRTSYEQYV. The CDR3 DNA reads TGTGCCAGCAGTCCAGGACGGACCTCCTACGAGCAGTACGTC.

The chain combines TRBV6-2 or TRBV6-3 with TRBJ1-2; 7 bases agree with TRBD1. The V segment lost 2 bases and the J segment 4 bases; nucleotides outside the gene matches: 19. The CDR3 spans 19 residues. The germline V gene has CDR1 MNHEY and CDR2 SVGEGT. Here the CDR3 DNA reads TGTGCCAGCAGTTACATTGCGGGGGACCCCGGACAGGCTTTCTATGGCTACACCTTC. Protein product: CASSYIAGDPGQAFYGYTF.

The chain recombines TRBV20-1 with TRBJ1-2; D gene ambiguous. CDR3 length: 15 residues. Germline V gives CDR1 DFQATT, CDR2 SNEGSKA (reference sequence). Trimming took off 1 base at V and 2 bases at J, with 14 bases between the two ends. The CDR3 DNA reads TGCAGTGCTAGAGGCGTACCGGGGTCAAACTATGGCTACACCTTC. Translating gives CSARGVPGSNYGYTF.

This clonotype was observed many times. The gene calls are TRBV20-1 and TRBJ1-4; a weak D match, TRBD1 (5 bases). Trimming shortened V by 6 bases and J by 8 bases, and 22 bases separated the two germline ends. CDR1 and CDR2 from the germline V gene are DFQATT and SNEGSKA (reference sequence). This CDR3 region has 15 residues. CDR3 in amino acids: CSAVLHGTGREKLFF. CDR3 sequence (DNA): TGCAGTGCGGTCCTACACGGGACGGGTCGGGAAAAACTGTTTTTT.

The rearrangement uses TRBV18 and TRBJ2-5; perhaps TRBD1 as D (6 bases). The J call may not be correct, given that the DNA end is closer to TRBJ2-1. The length of the CDR3 is 16 residues. Germline CDR1 and CDR2: KGHSH and LQKENI. The CDR3 spells CASSLEGGPVYNEQFF. CDR3 in DNA: TGTGCCAGCTCACTAGAAGGGGGTCCGGTCTACAATGAGCAGTTCTTC.

This chain joins TRBV9 and TRBJ2-2; D is uncertain. Germline V CDR1 and CDR2: SGDLS, YYNGEE. Deletions cut 0 bases from V and 8 bases from J, with 11 bases between. The CDR3 is 14 amino acids. The chain's CDR3 is CASSVDTSPGELFF. As DNA, the CDR3 is TGTGCCAGCAGCGTAGACACCTCTCCGGGGGAGCTGTTTTTT.

This clonotype appeared once. The chain uses TRBV3-1 and TRBJ2-1; D is possibly TRBD2 (5 bases). The germline V gene has CDR1 LGHDT and CDR2 YNNKEL (reference sequence). Trimming cost V 0 bases and J 5 bases, with 11 bases left between them. This CDR3 is 15 amino acids long. The CDR3 DNA reads as TGTGCCAGCAGCCAAGATCTTGGACTTCACAATGAGCAGTTCTTC. Residues: CASSQDLGLHNEQFF.

The chain has TRBV7-9 and TRBJ2-2; 8 bases are a match to TRBD2. Germline assignment: CDR1 SEHNR and CDR2 FQNEAQ (reference sequence). V lost 3 bases and J lost 4; bases outside the gene matches: 13. The CDR3 runs 18 residues. In DNA, the CDR3 is TGTGCCAGCAGCTTCAGACCCGGGGGGGCCGAGGGCACCGGGGAGCTGTTTTTT. This codes for CASSFRPGGAEGTGELFF. The full variable domain, completed using reference TRBV7-9 and TRBJ2-2, is DTGVSQNPRHKITKRGQNVTFRCDPISEHNRLYWYRQTLGQGPEFLTYFQNEAQLEKSRLLSDRFSAERPKGSFSTLEIQRTEQGDSAMYLCASSFRPGGAEGTGELFFGEGSRLTVL.

On this clonotype itself: The junction departs from the called germline gene at one end, perhaps through a read error. CDR3 DNA: TGCAGCGTTGACCGCCAGGGGAACGCTGAAGCTTTCTTT. This sequence encodes CSVDRQGNAEAFF. V is TRBV29-1 and J is TRBJ1-1; TRBD1 is a possible D gene (6 bases). There are 13 residues in the CDR3. CDR1 is SQVTM and CDR2 is ANQGSEA in the germline V gene.

This clonotype was found a few times. V and J are TRBV6-5 and TRBJ2-7, with TRBD1 matching over 7 bases. The V gene's germline CDR1 is MNHEY and CDR2 SVGAGI. The CDR3 consists of 14 residues. The junction had 11 bases not matched to a gene; V was cut back by 6 bases and J by 6 bases. The CDR3 bases are TGTGCCAGCAGGACAGGGATAGGTCATAGCGAGCAGTACTTC. This encodes CASRTGIGHSEQYF.